This entry is about one T cell receptor beta chain. Antigen: not known. The germline V gene has CDR1 MGHDK and CDR2 SYGVNS. The junction had 12 bases not matched to a gene; V was cut back by 6 bases and J by 7 bases. The CDR3 is 15 amino acids. Donors included only healthy HIV-negative adults lacking recent acute infections or vaccinations. This record comes from a study of shared clonotypes between healthy human individuals. Study outcomes and limitations: The expectation was that sequencing depth would affect clonotype sharing among donors.

Amplification in unsorted PBMC replicate PCRs started from about 280 ng DNA, which equals tens of thousands of T cell genomes. Generated by immunoSEQ multiplex PCR, the TCRdb table keeps only in-frame clones and is missing some. In the table there are around 430,000 clones, around 79% of which are singletons. The sample comprised PBMCs. This chain uses TRBV25-1 with TRBJ2-7; 10 bases map to TRBD2. The sequence came from a middle-aged woman in good health. Some clones in this sample may be carry-over from other donors' samples. CDR3 amino acids: CASSPSGSTLWEQYF. The CDR3 bases are TGTGCCAGCAGCCCTAGCGGGAGTACCCTATGGGAGCAGTACTTC.